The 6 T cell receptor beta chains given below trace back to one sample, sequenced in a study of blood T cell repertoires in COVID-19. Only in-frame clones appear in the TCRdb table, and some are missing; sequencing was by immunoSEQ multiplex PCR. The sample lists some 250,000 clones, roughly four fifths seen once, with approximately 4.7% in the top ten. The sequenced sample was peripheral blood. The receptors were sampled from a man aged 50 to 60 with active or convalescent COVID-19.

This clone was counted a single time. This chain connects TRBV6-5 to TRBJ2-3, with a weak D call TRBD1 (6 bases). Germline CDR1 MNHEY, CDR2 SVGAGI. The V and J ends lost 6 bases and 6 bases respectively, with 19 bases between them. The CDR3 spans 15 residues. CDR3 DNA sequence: TGTGCCAGCAGCACTTTCAGGGGCGAGGGGGATACGCAGTATTTT. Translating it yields CASSTFRGEGDTQYF.

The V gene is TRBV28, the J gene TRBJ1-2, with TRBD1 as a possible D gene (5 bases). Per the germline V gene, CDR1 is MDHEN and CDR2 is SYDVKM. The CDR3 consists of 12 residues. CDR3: CASAQGLRSYTF. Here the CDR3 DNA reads TGTGCATCGGCGCAGGGACTCCGAAGCTACACCTTC.

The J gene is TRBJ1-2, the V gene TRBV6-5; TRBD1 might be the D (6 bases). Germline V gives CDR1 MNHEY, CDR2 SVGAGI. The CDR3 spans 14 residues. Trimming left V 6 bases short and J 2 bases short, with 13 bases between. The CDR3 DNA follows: TGTGCCAGCAGACGCCAGACAGGAAACTATGGCTACACCTTC. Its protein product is CASRRQTGNYGYTF.

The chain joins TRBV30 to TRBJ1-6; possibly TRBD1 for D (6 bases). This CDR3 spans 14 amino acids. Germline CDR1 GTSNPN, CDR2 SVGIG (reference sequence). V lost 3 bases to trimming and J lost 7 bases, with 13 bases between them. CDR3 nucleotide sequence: TGTGCCTGGAGGCCCGGGACAAACAATTCACCCCTCCACTTT. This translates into CAWRPGTNNSPLHF.

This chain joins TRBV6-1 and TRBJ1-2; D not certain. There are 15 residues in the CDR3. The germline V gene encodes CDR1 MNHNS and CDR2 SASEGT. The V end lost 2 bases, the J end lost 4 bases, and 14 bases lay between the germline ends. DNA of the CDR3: TGTGCCAGCAGTGAATCCTCGGTAGGAGTCTATGGCTACACCTTC. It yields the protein CASSESSVGVYGYTF.

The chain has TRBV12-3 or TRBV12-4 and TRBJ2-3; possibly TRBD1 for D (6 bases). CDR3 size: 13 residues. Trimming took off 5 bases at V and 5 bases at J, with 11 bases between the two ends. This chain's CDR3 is CASSPQGRDTQYF. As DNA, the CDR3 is TGTGCCAGCAGTCCACAGGGAAGAGATACGCAGTATTTT.